This TCR beta chain was profiled in a study of T cell responses to AZD1222 COVID-19 vaccine. Using immunoSEQ multiplex PCR, the repertoire was profiled, and TCRdb retains in-frame clones only, with some absent. This sample has roughly 120,000 clones, with 90% to 95% found just once. With regard to this clone: Antigen: not known.

Study-level findings and limits: The donors showed a predominance of white British ancestry and of females, with possible underestimation of clonal diversity. Repertoires were obtained solely post-peak T cell response. There were vaccine-associated CD4 TCRs across spike, dominant at 160-218 and 743-854.

Germline CDR1 KGHSH, CDR2 LQKENI. The CDR3 contains 15 residues. The germline V and J ends were trimmed by 3 bases and 0 bases, with 11 bases remaining between them. The chain employs TRBV18 and TRBJ1-2; D is perhaps TRBD1 (5 bases). The sequences come from peripheral blood, collected on day 0 of AZD1222 vaccination. The clonotype was recovered from an adult in good health. In nucleotides, the CDR3 is TGTGCCAGCTCACCCAAACAGGTCCCTAACTATGGCTACACCTTC. It codes for CASSPKQVPNYGYTF. The whole variable domain, filled in from reference TRBV18 and TRBJ1-2, reads NAGVMQNPRHLVRRRGQEARLRCSPMKGHSHVYWYRQLPEEGLKFMVYLQKENIIDESGMPKERFSAEFPKEGPSILRIQQVVRGDSAAYFCASSPKQVPNYGYTFGSGTRLTVV.